The 4 T cell receptor beta chains below all came from one sample that was sequenced in a study of shared clonotypes between healthy human individuals (TCRdb year 2020). The library was generated by the immunoSEQ multiplex PCR assay. This is the immuneACCESS table as TCRdb keeps it, with only in-frame sequences that have V and J called. A part of the clones is gone; compared with another copy, unresolved V genes explain less than half, and the rest is unexplained. The sample includes about 340,000 clones, with more than 60% observed a single time. The ten largest clones add up to about 10% of the sample. Material: memory CD4+ T cells sorted from blood. The sample's cell subset or site, from its label and the paper: CD45RA-negative fraction. The source of these receptors is a man aged 25-45 years in good health.

This clone has ten or more counts. This rearrangement joins TRBV2 to TRBJ2-2, with D possibly being TRBD1 (6 bases). CDR1 SNHLY and CDR2 FYNNEI come from the germline V gene. V dropped 2 bases and J dropped 6 bases, with 10 bases sitting between them. The CDR3 spans 14 residues. CDR3 in DNA: TGTGCCAGCAGTGAACAGGGGTGGGCCGGGGAGCTGTTTTTT. Amino acid sequence: CASSEQGWAGELFF.

This sequence joins TRBV19 and TRBJ2-1; 9 positions agree with TRBD1. The CDR3 runs to 16 residues. Germline V CDR1 and CDR2: LNHDA, SQIVND (reference sequence). V shed 4 bases and J 6 bases; nucleotides not matched to a gene: 10. The DNA of the CDR3 is TGTGCCAGTAGTAGGGGACAGGGAGGATTAGGCAATGAGCAGTTCTTC. Translating it yields CASSRGQGGLGNEQFF.

At least ten counts were recorded for this clone. This chain links TRBV5-4 with TRBJ2-1, with D possibly TRBD1 on 5 matching bases. CDR3 size: 14 residues. From germline, CDR1 is SGHNT and CDR2 YYREEE (reference sequence). V was trimmed by 6 bases and J by 5 bases, leaving 15 bases between them. CDR3 nucleotide sequence: TGTGCCAGCAACCAGCAGGGTACCCACAATGAGCAGTTCTTC. It is translated as CASNQQGTHNEQFF.

This clone was recorded a few times. The J gene is TRBJ2-5, the V gene TRBV6-6; the match to TRBD1 covers 7 bases. This CDR3 has 13 amino acids. V shed 7 bases, J shed 9 bases, and the junction held 11 bases outside the gene matches. Germline values: CDR1 MNHNY, CDR2 SVGAGI (reference sequence). The CDR3 region is CASTQGTETAQYF. DNA for the CDR3: TGTGCCAGCACCCAAGGGACAGAGACGGCCCAGTACTTC.